The present entry profiles one T cell receptor (beta chain) with its context. These data come from a study of blood T cells in healthy people across ages. There are 14 residues in the CDR3. V was trimmed by 2 bases and J by 4 bases, leaving 12 bases between them. The germline CDR1 and CDR2 sequences are MGHDK and SYGVNS. Through a sample-barcoded 5' primer and a J-beta primer mix, a second PCR was run for roughly 7 to 11 cycles. Sequencing of every sample gave 3 million or more CDR3-containing paired-end reads. TCRdb processed the 5' RACE reads anew with MiXCR; each CDR3 protein has one entry. Counted here are approximately 320,000 distinct CDR3 sequences, roughly a quarter occurring once; the ten biggest clones make up approximately 28%.

This sequence originates from a woman in her 70s in good health. The sequencing sample was made of blood. The gene calls are TRBV25-1 and TRBJ2-7; D is possibly TRBD1 or TRBD2 (5 bases each). This CDR3 reads CASSEGGMVYEQYF. CDR3 bases: TGTGCCAGCAGTGAAGGGGGAATGGTGTACGAGCAGTACTTC.